This is a list of T cell receptor beta chains from one sample in a study of beta chain features in type 1 diabetes. Sequencing was performed with immunoSEQ multiplex PCR; in TCRdb, only in-frame clones are kept and a portion is missing. The sample carries roughly 450,000 clones, about an eighth recorded once. The sequencing sample was made of naive CD4+ T cells from blood. The receptors shown here come from a woman in her late teens or twenties in good health. Each CDR3 is given with its conserved first and last residue. The D gene is left open where the match is weak. Some rows have no size entry. The others give once, few or many, or a class for an expanded clone.

V gene,J gene,clone size,D gene,CDR3 protein,CDR3 DNA
TRBV5-1,TRBJ1-6,NA,NA,CASSWMGRDRSPLHF,TGCGCCAGCAGCTGGATGGGCAGGGATCGTTCACCCCTCCACTTT
TRBV29-1,TRBJ1-5,NA,TRBD1,CSVPGTGYNQPQHF,TGCAGCGTCCCGGGGACAGGTTACAATCAGCCCCAGCATTTT
TRBV4-1,TRBJ1-2,few,NA,CASSPPGAGYGYTF,TGCGCCAGCAGCCCACCAGGGGCAGGCTATGGCTACACCTTC
TRBV4-2,TRBJ2-1,few,NA,CASSDLWRQNNEQFF,TGTGCCAGCAGCGATTTGTGGAGACAGAACAATGAGCAGTTCTTC
TRBV2,TRBJ2-2,NA,TRBD1,CASSPTGQGSGELFF,TGTGCCAGCAGTCCAACCGGACAGGGTAGCGGGGAGCTGTTTTTT
TRBV13,TRBJ2-7,NA,NA,CASSLPGANYEQYF,TGTGCCAGCAGCTTACCCGGAGCAAACTACGAGCAGTACTTC
TRBV7-9,TRBJ2-5,few,NA,CASSSRTAFQETQYF,TGTGCCAGCAGCTCGAGGACAGCGTTCCAAGAGACCCAGTACTTC
TRBV4-3,TRBJ2-7,NA,TRBD2,CASSQVKTPRGRESRDYEQYF,TGCGCCAGCAGCCAAGTAAAGACACCTCGCGGGAGGGAATCCCGCGACTACGAGCAGTACTTC
TRBV27,TRBJ1-2,few,TRBD1,CASSYRDRPFYAYTF,TGTGCCAGCAGTTACCGGGACAGACCTTTCTATGCCTACACCTTC
TRBV23-1,TRBJ2-3,few,NA,CASSQDPSEKSIGTDTQYF,TGCGCCAGCAGTCAAGACCCCTCGGAAAAGTCCATTGGAACAGATACGCAGTATTTT
TRBV9,TRBJ2-2,few,TRBD1,CASTLTGGRNTGELFF,TGTGCCAGCACCCTTACAGGGGGCAGGAACACCGGGGAGCTGTTTTTT
TRBV30,TRBJ2-5,NA,NA,CAWTWKGGLPGTKHWETQYF,TGTGCCTGGACGTGGAAGGGGGGATTACCAGGAACCAAGCACTGGGAGACCCAGTACTTC
TRBV5-1,TRBJ2-5,NA,NA,CASSWGAGDSQETQYF,TGCGCCAGCAGCTGGGGAGCGGGGGACAGCCAAGAGACCCAGTACTTC
TRBV15,TRBJ2-1,NA,TRBD2,CATSRKTSGISYNEQFF,TGTGCCACCAGCAGAAAGACTAGCGGGATCTCCTACAATGAGCAGTTCTTC
TRBV11-1,TRBJ2-4,many,NA,CASSSGLAKNIQYF,TGTGCCAGCAGCTCGGGACTAGCCAAAAACATTCAGTACTTC
TRBV28,TRBJ2-1,few,NA,CASSTLLRQFF,TGTGCCAGCAGTACCTTATTACGGCAGTTCTTC
TRBV5-1,TRBJ2-1,few,NA,CASGSYNEQFF,TGCGCCAGCGGCTCCTACAATGAGCAGTTCTTC
TRBV4-2,TRBJ2-2,few,TRBD1,CASSQPRTGSESTGELFF,TGTGCCAGCAGCCAACCCAGGACAGGGTCGGAGAGCACCGGGGAGCTGTTTTTT
TRBV4-3,TRBJ2-1,few,NA,CASSQTRSIYNEQFF,TGCGCCAGCAGCCAAACTAGGTCCATCTACAATGAGCAGTTCTTC
TRBV11-3,TRBJ2-2,NA,TRBD1,CASSLGQGDTGELFF,TGTGCCAGCAGCTTAGGACAGGGGGACACCGGGGAGCTGTTTTTT
TRBV10-3,TRBJ2-7,NA,TRBD2,CAISPGISGESSYEQYF,TGTGCCATCAGCCCGGGCATAAGCGGGGAGAGCTCCTACGAGCAGTACTTC
TRBV2,TRBJ2-3,few,NA,CASRACWGTDTQYF,TGTGCCAGCAGAGCATGCTGGGGCACAGATACGCAGTATTTT
TRBV29-1,TRBJ1-5,few,NA,CSVRGSSNQPQHF,TGCAGCGTGAGGGGGAGTAGCAATCAGCCCCAGCATTTT
TRBV25-1,TRBJ1-2,few,NA,CASSKEGIRSYGYTF,TGTGCCAGCAGTAAGGAGGGGATTCGGTCCTATGGCTACACCTTC
TRBV15,TRBJ1-2,NA,NA,CATSRGAGYGYTF,TGTGCCACCAGCAGAGGGGCGGGCTATGGCTACACCTTC
TRBV5-4,TRBJ2-5,NA,NA,CASSRSGAETQYF,TGTGCCAGCAGCAGATCAGGGGCAGAGACCCAGTACTTC
TRBV7-9,TRBJ2-1,NA,TRBD1,CASSLAPQGALNEQFF,TGTGCCAGCAGCTTAGCGCCTCAGGGGGCATTAAATGAGCAGTTCTTC
TRBV7-9,TRBJ2-3,few,TRBD2,CASSLGLAGERTDTQYF,TGTGCCAGCAGCCTCGGACTAGCGGGAGAGAGGACAGATACGCAGTATTTT
TRBV7-9,TRBJ2-6,few,NA,CASRVTNSGANVLTF,TGTGCCAGCAGAGTGACAAACTCTGGGGCCAACGTCCTGACTTTC
TRBV6-5,TRBJ2-7,few,NA,CASKGRREQYF,TGTGCCAGCAAGGGTCGTCGGGAGCAGTACTTC
TRBV30,TRBJ2-1,few,NA,CAWDGDNEQFF,TGTGCCTGGGATGGGGACAATGAGCAGTTCTTC
TRBV29-1,TRBJ2-1,NA,TRBD2,CSVETSADNEQFF,TGCAGCGTTGAGACTAGCGCGGACAATGAGCAGTTCTTC
TRBV2,TRBJ1-5,NA,TRBD1,CASSGTGDQPQHF,TGTGCCAGCAGTGGGACAGGGGACCAGCCCCAGCATTTT
TRBV5-1,TRBJ2-3,NA,NA,CASSPPGLSTDTQYF,TGCGCCAGCAGCCCGCCGGGACTTAGCACAGATACGCAGTATTTT
TRBV2,TRBJ2-4,few,TRBD1,CASGDRGAAKNIQYF,TGTGCCAGCGGGGACAGGGGAGCAGCCAAAAACATTCAGTACTTC
TRBV29-1,TRBJ2-1,few,TRBD2,CSVEAGGLPYNEQFF,TGCAGCGTTGAAGCGGGGGGGCTCCCCTACAATGAGCAGTTCTTC
TRBV7-2,TRBJ2-5,NA,NA,CASWERTRETQYF,TGTGCCAGCTGGGAACGGACACGAGAGACCCAGTACTTC
TRBV29-1,TRBJ2-3,few,NA,CSASGPKNPDTQYF,TGCAGCGCCTCCGGGCCTAAGAATCCGGATACGCAGTATTTT